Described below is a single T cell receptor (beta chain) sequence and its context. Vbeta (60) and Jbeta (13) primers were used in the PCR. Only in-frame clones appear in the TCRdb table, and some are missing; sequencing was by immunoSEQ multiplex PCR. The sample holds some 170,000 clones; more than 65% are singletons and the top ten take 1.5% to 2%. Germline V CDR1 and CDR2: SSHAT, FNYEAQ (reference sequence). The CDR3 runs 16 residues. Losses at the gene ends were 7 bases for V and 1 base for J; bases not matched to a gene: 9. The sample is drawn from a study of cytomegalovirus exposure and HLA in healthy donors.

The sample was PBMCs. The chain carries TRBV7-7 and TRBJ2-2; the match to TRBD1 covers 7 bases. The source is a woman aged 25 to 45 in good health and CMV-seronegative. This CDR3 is CASTPVTGRNTGELFF. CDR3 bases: TGTGCCAGCACCCCGGTGACAGGGAGGAACACCGGGGAGCTGTTTTTT.